Following are 22 T cell receptor beta chains from one sample sequenced in a study of CD8 T cells in Susac syndrome. Reverse transcription of about 0.5 to 1 ug RNA used random hexamers. TCRdb re-called the immunoSEQ multiplex PCR reads with MiXCR, one entry per CDR3 protein. The sample carries 150,000 to 200,000 distinct CDR3 sequences, nearly 95% recorded once. Sequencing was done on a sample of CD4+ T cells from PBMCs. All receptors derive from a human donor with multiple sclerosis.

The rearrangement uses TRBV7-9 and TRBJ2-7; D possibly corresponds to TRBD2 (6 bases). This CDR3 contains 16 residues. Germline CDR1 SEHNR, CDR2 FQNEAQ (reference sequence). The ends were cut back, 3 bases at V and 3 bases at J, with 18 bases in the middle. CDR3 residues: CASSFVQGRGDYEQYF. Written as DNA, the CDR3 is TGTGCCAGCAGCTTTGTCCAAGGGCGCGGGGACTACGAGCAGTACTTC.

The CDR3 coding sequence is TGCAGCGTGGGGGGGACTAGCGGGGCCGAGCAGTACTTC. As protein: CSVGGTSGAEQYF. The chain recombines TRBV29-1 with TRBJ2-7, with 13 nucleotides matching TRBD2. Per germline, CDR1 SQVTM and CDR2 ANQGSEA. The CDR3 is 13 residues long. The V gene end was trimmed by 6 bases and the J gene end by 6 bases; junction bases not matched to a gene: 5.

The chain has TRBV30 and TRBJ2-7; unclear D gene. The CDR3 covers 13 residues. Germline V gene lookup returns CDR1 GTSNPN and CDR2 SVGIG (reference sequence). The V and J ends lost 0 bases and 1 base respectively, with 7 bases between them. CDR3 loop: CAWSVVPSYEQYF. The CDR3 bases are TGTGCCTGGAGTGTAGTTCCTTCCTACGAGCAGTACTTC.

The J gene is TRBJ1-2, the V gene TRBV14; D remains unclear. Trimming cost V 3 bases and J 6 bases, with 5 bases left between them. Germline V gene lookup returns CDR1 SGHDN and CDR2 FVKESK. The CDR3 covers 11 residues. CDR3 nucleotides: TGTGCCAGCAGCCAGAGAAATGGCTACACCTTC. Translating it yields CASSQRNGYTF.

The chain employs TRBV29-1 and TRBJ2-5, with D unresolved. V was pared by 7 bases and J by 1 base, with 19 bases between. CDR3 length equals 15 residues. Germline V gene sequence: CDR1 SQVTM, CDR2 ANQGSEA. As DNA, the CDR3 is TGCAGCGCGCCCCCCGTCCGGCCCGTCCAAGAGACCCAGTACTTC. Translated: CSAPPVRPVQETQYF.

The gene calls are TRBV29-1 and TRBJ1-1; D not certain. This CDR3 has 14 residues. CDR1 and CDR2 (germline): SQVTM, ANQGSEA. Deletions cut 2 bases from V and 5 bases from J, with 15 bases between. CDR3 nucleotides: TGCAGCGTTGAACCAAGCCAACTCAATACTGAAGCTTTCTTT. Translation: CSVEPSQLNTEAFF.

The chain is built from TRBV20-1 and TRBJ1-1, with no clear D. The CDR3 has 14 residues. CDR1 and CDR2 (germline): DFQATT, SNEGSKA (reference sequence). Trimming shortened V by 1 base and J by 2 bases, and 11 bases separated the two germline ends. This CDR3 reads CSARVWLINTEAFF. The CDR3 DNA reads TGCAGTGCTAGAGTCTGGCTGATTAACACTGAAGCTTTCTTT.

The CDR3, as DNA: TGTGCCAGCACCTTCCAAAGGGGGCTGTCGGGCTACGAGCAGTACTTC. It specifies CASTFQRGLSGYEQYF. The chain links TRBV12-3 or TRBV12-4 to TRBJ2-7; TRBD1 matches at 7 bases. This CDR3 comprises 16 residues. V lost 7 bases to trimming and J lost 3 bases; unmatched junction nucleotides: 15.

The gene calls are TRBV9 and TRBJ2-2; no firm D call. Germline CDR1 SGDLS, CDR2 YYNGEE. The V end lost 2 bases, the J end lost 5 bases, and 7 bases lay between the germline ends. This CDR3 region has 13 residues. This CDR3 reads CASSVSWTGELFF. The CDR3 DNA sequence: TGTGCCAGCAGCGTTTCATGGACCGGGGAGCTGTTTTTT.

The chain is built from TRBV30 and TRBJ1-2, with D possibly matching TRBD1 (6 bases). This CDR3 contains 13 residues. Germline V CDR1 and CDR2: GTSNPN, SVGIG (reference sequence). Trimming stripped 1 base from V and 5 bases from J, with 11 bases between. The CDR3 sequence: CAWSETGLYGYTF. CDR3 DNA sequence: TGTGCCTGGAGTGAGACAGGATTATATGGCTACACCTTC.

This clonotype was counted once. The chain has TRBV15 and TRBJ2-1; D is uncertain. This CDR3 is 13 amino acids long. CDR1 and CDR2 from the germline V gene are LNHNV and YYDKDF (reference sequence). Trimming took off 1 base at V and 2 bases at J, with 3 bases between the two ends. The CDR3 spells CATSRATYNEQFF. In nucleotides, the CDR3 is TGTGCCACCAGCAGAGCGACCTACAATGAGCAGTTCTTC.

V usage is TRBV11-2 and J usage is TRBJ1-1; D might be TRBD1 (6 bases). Trimming took 5 bases from V and 1 from J, leaving 14 bases between them. Germline CDR1 is SGHAT and CDR2 is FQNNGV. CDR3 size: 15 residues. As DNA, the CDR3 is TGTGCCAGCAGCGCGAGGGACAACTGGAACACTGAAGCTTTCTTT. This translates into CASSARDNWNTEAFF.

There are a few counts of this clonotype. The chain has TRBV4-1 and TRBJ2-2; no firm D call. This CDR3 is 15 amino acids long. Germline V gives CDR1 MGHRA, CDR2 YSYEKL. The germline V and J ends were trimmed by 5 bases and 4 bases, with 14 bases remaining between them. The CDR3 DNA follows: TGCGCCAGCAGCAGGCAGGCTTGGGGCACCGGGGAGCTGTTTTTT. Protein product: CASSRQAWGTGELFF.

This CDR3 reads CASSPAGGNEQFF. As DNA, the CDR3 is TGTGCCAGCTCACCAGCAGGTGGCAATGAGCAGTTCTTC. This rearrangement joins TRBV18 to TRBJ2-1; D is undetermined. The CDR3 covers 13 residues. The V gene's germline CDR1 is KGHSH and CDR2 LQKENI. V was trimmed by 2 bases and J by 6 bases, leaving 8 bases between them. The whole variable domain, remainder taken from reference TRBV18 and TRBJ2-1, is NAGVMQNPRHLVRRRGQEARLRCSPMKGHSHVYWYRQLPEEGLKFMVYLQKENIIDESGMPKERFSAEFPKEGPSILRIQQVVRGDSAAYFCASSPAGGNEQFFGPGTRLTVL.

The chain has TRBV7-2 and TRBJ2-3, with 7 bases matching TRBD2. V lost 5 bases, J lost 4 bases, and 6 bases stayed unmatched. The CDR3 totals 14 residues. Germline values: CDR1 SGHTA, CDR2 FQGNSA. CDR3 bases: TGTGCCAGCAGCCCTGGACTAGAGGCAGATACGCAGTATTTT. It is translated as CASSPGLEADTQYF.

The CDR3 here is CSAIAGEDNEQFF. CDR3 DNA: TGCAGTGCTATAGCGGGAGAAGATAATGAGCAGTTCTTC. This rearrangement joins TRBV20-1 to TRBJ2-1, with 9 bases fitting TRBD2. Trimming removed 4 bases from V and 7 bases from J; junction bases left unmatched: 5. This CDR3 has 13 amino acids. CDR1 and CDR2 (germline): DFQATT, SNEGSKA (reference sequence).

The rearrangement joins TRBV7-9 to TRBJ1-1, with D uncertain. Trimming took 5 bases from V and 8 from J, leaving 12 bases between them. CDR3 size: 12 residues. Looked up from germline, CDR1 is SEHNR and CDR2 is FQNEAQ (reference sequence). The chain's CDR3 is CASSPLVGEAFF. CDR3 coding DNA: TGTGCCAGCAGCCCCCTCGTTGGAGAAGCTTTCTTT.

CDR3 bases: TGTGCCAGCAGTTCTGCCGGCTCCCAGTACTTC. The encoded protein is CASSSAGSQYF. The genes are TRBV6-5 and TRBJ2-5; no clear D. V lost 4 bases and J lost 9, with 9 bases in between. The CDR3 runs 11 residues. The germline V gene encodes CDR1 MNHEY and CDR2 SVGAGI.

The chain recombines TRBV20-1 with TRBJ2-6; maybe TRBD2 (6 bases). Trimming left V 6 bases short and J 4 bases short, with 10 bases between. The length of the CDR3 is 13 residues. From germline, CDR1 is DFQATT and CDR2 SNEGSKA (reference sequence). The CDR3 DNA is TGCAGTGCCCAGGCGGGGGGGGCCAACGTCCTGACTTTC. Encoded protein: CSAQAGGANVLTF.

The chain has TRBV4-2 and TRBJ1-5, with TRBD1 identical over 9 bases. V shed 1 base and J 0 bases; nucleotides not matched to a gene: 7. The CDR3 sequence is 18 residues long. The V gene's germline CDR1 is LGHNA and CDR2 YNFKEQ. This chain's CDR3 is CASSQVTGGEYSNQPQHF. Here the CDR3 DNA reads TGTGCCAGCAGCCAAGTTACAGGGGGCGAATATAGCAATCAGCCCCAGCATTTT.

The CDR3 is CASSGTSYNEQFF. CDR3 in DNA: TGTGCCAGCAGCGGGACTAGCTACAATGAGCAGTTCTTC. The chain uses TRBV9 and TRBJ2-1; 7 bases align to TRBD2. The CDR3 totals 13 residues. V gave up 3 bases and J gave up 3 bases; unmatched junction bases: 0. The germline V gene has CDR1 SGDLS and CDR2 YYNGEE.

The sample holds one count of this clonotype. V is TRBV5-1 and J is TRBJ1-5; D not resolved. V dropped 4 bases and J dropped 5 bases, with 19 bases sitting between them. The CDR3 spans 16 residues. Germline CDR1 SGHRS, CDR2 YFSETQ. The CDR3 loop is CASSPGLGRLDQPQHF. Here the CDR3 DNA reads TGCGCCAGCAGCCCTGGGCTAGGAAGGTTGGATCAGCCCCAGCATTTT.